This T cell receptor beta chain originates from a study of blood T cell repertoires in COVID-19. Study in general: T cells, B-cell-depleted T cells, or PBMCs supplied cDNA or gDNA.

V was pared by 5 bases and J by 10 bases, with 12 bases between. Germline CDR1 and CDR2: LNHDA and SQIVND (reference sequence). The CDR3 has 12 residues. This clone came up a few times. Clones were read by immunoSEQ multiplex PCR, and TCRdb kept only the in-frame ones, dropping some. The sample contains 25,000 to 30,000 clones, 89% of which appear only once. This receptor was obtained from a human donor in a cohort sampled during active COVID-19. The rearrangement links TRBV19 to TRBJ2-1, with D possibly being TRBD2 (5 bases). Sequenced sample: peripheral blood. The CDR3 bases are TGTGCCAGTAGTCCCCTAGCTGGAGAGCAGTTCTTC. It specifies CASSPLAGEQFF.